Listed here are 23 T cell receptor beta chains from one sample, sequenced in a study of blood T cell repertoires in COVID-19 (dated by TCRdb to 2019 to 2021). Library preparation employed the immunoSEQ multiplex PCR assay. TCRdb retrieved this table from immuneACCESS and kept in-frame rearrangements only. Not all clones are present; in checked studies, unresolved V genes account for under half, and no reason is known for the remainder. The sample table holds approximately 170,000 clones, of which around four fifths were seen once. Of the sample, about 8.1% is held by the ten largest clones. The sample consisted of peripheral blood. The origin of the receptors is a woman of 80 years or more with COVID-19, enrolled during active disease.

This clone was found a few times. Relative to the germline gene, one junction end is altered; a read error may explain this. The chain is built from TRBV7-7 and TRBJ2-3; tentative D call: TRBD2 (5 bases). This CDR3 is 12 amino acids long. Germline assignment: CDR1 SSHAT and CDR2 FNYEAQ (reference sequence). CDR3 bases: TGTGCTAGCAGCGTATGGAGGGATACGCAGTATTTT. Encoded protein: CASSVWRDTQYF.

V usage is TRBV3-1 (or the pseudogene TRBV3-2) and J usage is TRBJ1-2; no firm D call. The CDR3 is 16 amino acids. V dropped 4 bases and J dropped 4 bases, with 19 bases sitting between them. Germline V gene data show CDR1 as LGHDT and CDR2 as YNNKEL (reference sequence). The CDR3 reads CASSRPLRGKSYGYTF. DNA for the CDR3: TGTGCCAGCAGCCGCCCGCTGCGTGGTAAATCCTATGGCTACACCTTC.

The rearrangement joins TRBV5-6 to TRBJ1-1, with D unresolved. CDR1 is SGHDT and CDR2 is YYEEEE in the germline V gene. Trimming pared 0 bases from V and 8 bases from J, leaving 11 bases between. The CDR3 runs to 13 residues. CDR3 DNA sequence: TGTGCCAGCAGCTTGGACGTTGTGAGGGAAGCTTTCTTT. It specifies CASSLDVVREAFF.

The rearrangement joins TRBV6-5 to TRBJ2-1, with D possibly matching TRBD2 (6 bases). Germline values: CDR1 MNHEY, CDR2 SVGAGI. V shed 5 bases and J shed 4 bases, with 12 bases lying between them. The CDR3 totals 14 residues. In DNA, the CDR3 is TGTGCCAGCAGTCCCCGGAGGGATTACAATGAGCAGTTCTTC. It translates to CASSPRRDYNEQFF.

V usage is TRBV7-8 and J usage is TRBJ1-5, with D perhaps TRBD1 (6 bases). Per germline, CDR1 SGHVS and CDR2 FQNEAQ. CDR3 length: 14 residues. Trimming cost V 3 bases and J 1 base, with 7 bases left between them. Here the CDR3 reads CASSFTGSNQPQHF. The CDR3 nucleotides read TGTGCCAGCAGCTTCACAGGGAGCAATCAGCCCCAGCATTTT.

Only a few counts were recorded for this clone. The chain combines TRBV9 with TRBJ1-1; 7 positions match TRBD1. V dropped 0 bases and J dropped 4; count of bases not matched to a gene: 9. CDR1 SGDLS and CDR2 YYNGEE come from the germline V gene. The CDR3 has 16 amino acids. CDR3 sequence reads: CASSVGQGGESTEAFF. The CDR3 nucleotides are TGTGCCAGCAGCGTAGGGCAGGGGGGTGAGAGCACTGAAGCTTTCTTT.

This rearrangement joins TRBV9 to TRBJ1-1; 11 bases are shared with TRBD1. Germline assignment: CDR1 SGDLS and CDR2 YYNGEE. This CDR3 contains 15 residues. Germline trimming cut 1 base from V and 3 bases from J; bases unmatched to any gene: 2. CDR3: CASSVSGQGDTEAFF. CDR3 coding DNA: TGTGCCAGCAGCGTATCGGGACAGGGGGACACTGAAGCTTTCTTT.

DNA of the CDR3: TGTGCCAGCAGTTTCGGTCAGGGAGGCACTGAAGCTTTCTTT. Its protein product is CASSFGQGGTEAFF. V and J are TRBV28 and TRBJ1-1; perhaps TRBD1 as D (5 bases). The CDR3 covers 14 residues. The V gene lost 3 bases and the J gene lost 4 bases, with 12 bases spanning the gap. The germline V gene has CDR1 MDHEN and CDR2 SYDVKM. Full variable domain (outside the CDR3, taken from reference TRBV28 and TRBJ1-1): DVKVTQSSRYLVKRTGEKVFLECVQDMDHENMFWYRQDPGLGLRLIYFSYDVKMKEKGDIPEGYSVSREKKERFSLILESASTNQTSMYLCASSFGQGGTEAFFGQGTRLTVV.

This sequence joins TRBV6-5 and TRBJ2-5, with unresolved D. The CDR3 runs to 14 residues. Trimming cost V 6 bases and J 3 bases, with 14 bases left between them. Germline CDR1 and CDR2: MNHEY and SVGAGI. Written as DNA, the CDR3 is TGTGCCAGCAGCTCCCCCCTCCACAAAGAGACCCAGTACTTC. Amino acids: CASSSPLHKETQYF.

J is TRBJ1-4 and V is TRBV7-9; a weak D match, TRBD1 (6 bases). The V end was cut by 1 base, the J end by 13 bases, with 16 bases between. Germline values: CDR1 SEHNR, CDR2 FQNEAQ (reference sequence). This CDR3 region has 14 residues. The CDR3 protein is CASSLGGLESRLFF. The CDR3 DNA reads as TGTGCCAGCAGCTTAGGGGGGCTTGAATCGCGACTGTTTTTT.

The gene calls are TRBV18 and TRBJ1-2; tentative D call: TRBD1 (5 bases). This CDR3 is 14 amino acids long. V was trimmed by 6 bases and J by 8 bases, leaving 19 bases between them. Looked up from germline, CDR1 is KGHSH and CDR2 is LQKENI. The CDR3 loop reads CASSPRVTDQGYTF. Written as DNA, the CDR3 is TGTGCCAGCTCCCCCAGGGTGACTGATCAAGGCTACACCTTC.

The genes are TRBV5-1 and TRBJ2-1; the D gene is possibly TRBD1 (7 bases). The ends were cut back, 0 bases at V and 8 bases at J, with 12 bases in the middle. Germline V gives CDR1 SGHRS, CDR2 YFSETQ. The CDR3 runs to 14 residues. This CDR3 reads CASSLAGGLYEQFF. CDR3 nucleotide sequence: TGCGCCAGCAGCTTGGCAGGGGGGCTCTATGAGCAGTTCTTC.

This clone occurred a few times. This rearrangement joins TRBV2 to TRBJ1-2, with 10 bases that match TRBD1. CDR3 length equals 15 residues. CDR1 is SNHLY and CDR2 is FYNNEI in the germline V gene. J was trimmed by 4 bases and V by 7 bases; bases with no gene match: 9. For the CDR3, the DNA is TGTGCCAGCATCACAAGACAGGGGGCCCCCTATGGCTACACCTTC. Protein: CASITRQGAPYGYTF.

The chain couples TRBV19 to TRBJ1-4, with 12 bases matching TRBD1. The germline gives CDR1 LNHDA, CDR2 SQIVND (reference sequence). This CDR3 contains 15 residues. V dropped 2 bases and J dropped 11; count of bases not matched to a gene: 6. CDR3 sequence (DNA): TGTGCCAGTAGTATAAGGGGACAGGGGGCGAAGAAACTGTTTTTT. It specifies CASSIRGQGAKKLFF.

The rearrangement uses TRBV27 and TRBJ2-7; 9 bases are a match to TRBD1. V lost 3 bases and J lost 5; bases outside the gene matches: 5. The CDR3 loop spans 14 amino acids. Germline V lookup: CDR1 MNHEY, CDR2 SMNVEV (reference sequence). CDR3 sequence (DNA): TGTGCCAGCAGTTTTTGGGACAGGGTCGACGAGCAGTACTTC. Translation gives CASSFWDRVDEQYF.

CDR3 nucleotides: TGCGCCACTACTAGCGGGAGGGTCCAAGAGACCCAGTACTTC. Protein sequence: CATTSGRVQETQYF. The V call is TRBV5-1, the J call TRBJ2-5; 13 bases align to TRBD2. Germline CDR1 is SGHRS and CDR2 is YFSETQ. Germline trimming cut 9 bases from V and 1 base from J; bases unmatched to any gene: 3. The CDR3 sequence is 14 residues long.

V usage is TRBV5-1 and J usage is TRBJ2-1; 13 nucleotides agree with TRBD2. The V and J ends lost 4 bases and 4 bases, in that order; junction bases with no gene match: 5. The CDR3 sequence is 16 residues long. Germline V gene data show CDR1 as SGHRS and CDR2 as YFSETQ. In DNA, the CDR3 is TGCGCCAGCAGCACGACTAGCGGGGGGAGATACAATGAGCAGTTCTTC. Its translation is CASSTTSGGRYNEQFF.

This clone has just one count. The chain uses TRBV19 and TRBJ2-7, with 10 nucleotides matching TRBD1. Germline V CDR1 and CDR2: LNHDA, SQIVND (reference sequence). The V segment lost 7 bases and the J segment 5 bases; nucleotides outside the gene matches: 8. CDR3 length: 14 amino acids. CDR3 sequence reads: CASNQPGQGNEQYF. DNA for the CDR3: TGTGCCAGTAACCAGCCGGGACAGGGGAACGAGCAGTACTTC.

This sequence joins TRBV7-6 and TRBJ1-2, with 9 bases lining up with TRBD1. Germline trimming cut 4 bases from V and 5 bases from J; bases unmatched to any gene: 11. The germline CDR1 and CDR2 sequences are SGHVS and FNYEAQ. This CDR3 is built from 16 residues. Written as DNA, the CDR3 is TGTGCCAGCAGCTCCCTGGGACAGGGATTAGATTATGGCTACACCTTC. Translating it yields CASSSLGQGLDYGYTF.

The J gene is TRBJ1-1, the V gene TRBV28, with TRBD1 matching over 12 bases. The CDR3 totals 15 residues. With V trimmed by 6 bases and J by 6 bases, 8 bases remained unmatched. Germline values: CDR1 MDHEN, CDR2 SYDVKM. The CDR3 sequence is CASSPGTGGRAEAFF. The DNA for the CDR3 is TGTGCCAGCAGCCCCGGGACAGGGGGCAGAGCTGAAGCTTTCTTT.

This chain joins TRBV7-2 and TRBJ2-3; 7 bases line up with TRBD2. Germline V gene data show CDR1 as SGHTA and CDR2 as FQGNSA. J lost 0 bases, V lost 8 bases, and 8 bases had no gene match. CDR3 size: 15 residues. CDR3 nucleotides: TGTGCCAGCTCCAGACTAGCTGGTAGCACAGATACGCAGTATTTT. Protein sequence: CASSRLAGSTDTQYF.

DNA of the CDR3: TGTGCCAGCAGGGTGGGTCAGGGGGCGGGTAGCAATCAGCCCCAGCATTTT. Amino acids: CASRVGQGAGSNQPQHF. V is TRBV2 and J is TRBJ1-5; 8 bases match TRBD1. Losses at the gene ends were 6 bases for V and 0 bases for J; bases not matched to a gene: 10. This CDR3 region has 17 residues. From germline, CDR1 is SNHLY and CDR2 FYNNEI.

The chain carries TRBV9 and TRBJ2-7, with 9 bases that match TRBD2. CDR1 and CDR2 from the germline V gene are SGDLS and YYNGEE. Unmatched junction bases numbered 5, after V lost 2 bases and J lost 2 bases. The length of the CDR3 is 15 residues. For the CDR3, the DNA is TGTGCCAGCAGCGTGGGGGCGGGAGGGCCCTACGAGCAGTACTTC. As protein: CASSVGAGGPYEQYF.